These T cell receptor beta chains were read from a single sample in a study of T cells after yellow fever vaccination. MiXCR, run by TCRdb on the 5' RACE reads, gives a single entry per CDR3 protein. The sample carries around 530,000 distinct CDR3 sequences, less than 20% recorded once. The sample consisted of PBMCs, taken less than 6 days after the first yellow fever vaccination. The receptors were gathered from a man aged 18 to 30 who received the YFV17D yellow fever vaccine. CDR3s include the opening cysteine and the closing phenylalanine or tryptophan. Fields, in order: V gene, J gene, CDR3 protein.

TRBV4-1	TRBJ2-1	CASSQAPILAGQYNEQFF
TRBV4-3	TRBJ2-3	CASSQDPGLAGGQVTQYF
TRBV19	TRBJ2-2	CASSNVGGVPGELFF
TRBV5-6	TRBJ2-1	CASSTDSSYNEQFF
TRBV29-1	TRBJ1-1	CSVDRQGTEAFF
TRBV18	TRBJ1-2	CASSGDGDYGYTF
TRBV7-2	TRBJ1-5	CASSFDGRRPQHF
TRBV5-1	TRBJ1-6	CASSLEQNNSPLHF
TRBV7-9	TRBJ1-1	CASGTRNTEAFF
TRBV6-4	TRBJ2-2	CASSRDRGFATGELFF
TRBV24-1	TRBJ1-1	CALRGGTEAFF
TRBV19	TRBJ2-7	CATTPSWTSGYEQYF
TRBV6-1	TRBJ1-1	CASTPSGQGTTEAFF
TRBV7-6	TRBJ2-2	CASSTTTGAGGELFF
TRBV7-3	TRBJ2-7	CASSFGGGESYEQYF
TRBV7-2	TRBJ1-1	CASGTGRNTEAFF
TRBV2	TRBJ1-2	CASSQTIALYSYTF
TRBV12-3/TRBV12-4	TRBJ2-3	CASSFGQGVITDTQYF
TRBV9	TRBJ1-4	CASSRAGLREKLFF
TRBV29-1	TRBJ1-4	CSVAGTLNEKLFF
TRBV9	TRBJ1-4	CASSVEAGEKLFF
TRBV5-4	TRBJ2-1	CASSQGVWTNYNEQFF
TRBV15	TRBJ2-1	CATSLDRPSYNEQFF
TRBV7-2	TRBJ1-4	CASSSRVGEEKLFF
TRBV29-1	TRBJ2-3	CSVAVAGSTDTQYF
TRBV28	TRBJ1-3	CASSLGTLPGNTIYF
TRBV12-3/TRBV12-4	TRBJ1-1	CASSLYLDRHTEAFF
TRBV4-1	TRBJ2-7	CASSQDPGASYEQYF
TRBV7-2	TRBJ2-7	CASSSILTREQYF
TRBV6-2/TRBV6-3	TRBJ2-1	CATQSGNYNEQFF